This T cell receptor (beta chain) was sequenced in a study of T-cell reconstitution after alpha-beta-depleted transplantation in children (TCRdb year 2016). With regard to the full study: Using TCR repertoire profiling, the study followed T-cell immune reconstitution in a quantitative way in children after TCRalphabeta/CD19-depleted allogeneic hematopoietic cell transplantation.

The intended sense of this specimen's treatment or condition label: allogeneic hematopoietic cell transplantation with graft depleted of TCRalphabeta T cells and CD19 B cells. Transplant recipients were children who received TCRalphabeta/CD19-depleted allogeneic hematopoietic cell grafts. This clonotype showed up many times. The antigen this receptor binds is unknown. No base quality information exists; no much larger clone differs at one position. What the research found in general, with its limitations: Over the following months the frequencies of hyperexpanded clones went down, and after one year T-cell counts and TCRbeta diversity were mostly credited to newly produced T cells. The apparently early recovery of alphabetaT-cell counts about two months after transplant reportedly depended on only several hundred rapidly expanded clones that came from non-depleted graft cells. In some patients, high TCRbeta diversity at day 60 was attributed to recipient T cells and intrathymic progenitors that had survived conditioning.

From the cysteine up to the phenylalanine, the CDR3 has a length of 17 residues. Only CDR3 DNA remains: 51 bases, in frame from the first base. V is pared back by 6 bases and J by 5 bases, with 24 bases lying between the germline termini. For CDR1 and CDR2, the germline V gene lists MNHNS and SASEGT. Receptor libraries were prepared by PCR. The listed sequencing device is Illumina HiSeq 2500. Molecular barcoding was employed in the preparation of TCR libraries, with unique molecular identifiers being used to normalize TCRbeta repertoire quantification. TCRdb redid the processing of the public reads, applying fastp at Q25 and MiXCR, and retained in-frame beta chains. Each CDR3 protein appears once, grouped with its most common genes and DNA. A total of about 300,000 distinct CDR3 sequences appear in this sample, approximately 7.3% of them only once. The ten top clones hold 9.1% of the sample.

The receptor's source is a female patient aged 2-10 years who had a stem cell transplant for Fanconi anemia, so the T cells may come from the graft donor. The rearranged segments are TRBV6-1 and TRBJ2-3, with the D gene too uncertain to name. Sequencing was performed on peripheral blood, taken 360 days after TCRalphabeta/CD19-depleted stem cell transplant. The DNA sequence is TGTGCCAGCAGGATGAACTCCTTTGGAACACTTTTAGATACGCAGTATTTT. It is translated as CASRMNSFGTLLDTQYF.